The 5 T cell receptor beta chains given below trace back to one sample, sequenced in a study of T cells expressing NK-cell markers. Reanalyzing the 5' RACE reads, TCRdb keeps one entry per CDR3 protein, without DNA. Recorded for this sample: over 250,000 distinct CDR3 sequences. Sequenced material: blood T cells: a sorted CD56 or NKG2C T cell subset, CD4+ or CD8+ T cells, or bulk PBMC T cells (not recorded which). The receptors originated from a woman between 18 and 70 years old in good health.

V usage is TRBV6-5 and J usage is TRBJ2-1; TCRdb calls TRBD2, which cannot be checked without DNA. This CDR3 region has 14 residues. CDR1 and CDR2 from the germline V gene are MNHEY and SVGAGI. CDR3 protein: CASSYSRAQREQFF.

This chain connects TRBV5-1 to TRBJ2-5. The CDR3 extends over 14 amino acids. Germline V CDR1 and CDR2: SGHRS, YFSETQ. This CDR3 is CASSLGSAQETQYF.

The chain recombines TRBV5-1 with TRBJ1-4; TCRdb's D call, TRBD1, is unchecked because there is no DNA. This CDR3 has 14 amino acids. Germline V gene data show CDR1 as SGHRS and CDR2 as YFSETQ. CDR3 sequence reads: CASSARVSVEKLFF.

The chain links TRBV3-1 to TRBJ2-3; TCRdb reports TRBD1, a call that lacks DNA to check it against. The CDR3 covers 15 residues. The germline V gene has CDR1 LGHDT and CDR2 YNNKEL (reference sequence). The CDR3 loop is CASSLRDRATDTQYF.

The chain couples TRBV7-2 to TRBJ2-4; TCRdb proposes TRBD1, but this gene call is untestable without DNA. Germline V gene lookup returns CDR1 SGHTA and CDR2 FQGNSA. The CDR3 sequence is 13 residues long. CDR3 sequence reads: CASSLSQGDIQYF.